What follows is one T cell receptor (beta chain) and its context. This entry comes from a study of blood T cell repertoires in COVID-19. The wider study: Samples of COVID-19 (acute and convalescent) were obtained from the United States, Italy and Spain. The analysed material was cDNA or gDNA that came from T cells, B-cell-depleted T cells, or PBMCs.

This CDR3 has 15 amino acids. V lost 5 bases and J lost 3, with 14 bases in between. Germline V gives CDR1 GTSNPN, CDR2 SVGIG (reference sequence). In the study's own analysis: For nucleated cells, counts were estimated from reference gene primer amplification. Profiled with immunoSEQ multiplex PCR; TCRdb holds only in-frame clones, not every one. V, J and clone size derive from that table, while D and trimming were established from the DNA sequence. This table holds a few hundred thousand clones, 85% found once. The V and J genes are TRBV30 and TRBJ1-6; tentative D call: TRBD1 (6 bases). Sequenced input: peripheral blood. The sequence came from a woman aged 18-35 years with acute or convalescent COVID-19. CDR3 residues: CAWGDRTDYNSPLHF. The CDR3 DNA follows: TGTGCCTGGGGCGACCGGACAGACTATAATTCACCCCTCCACTTT.